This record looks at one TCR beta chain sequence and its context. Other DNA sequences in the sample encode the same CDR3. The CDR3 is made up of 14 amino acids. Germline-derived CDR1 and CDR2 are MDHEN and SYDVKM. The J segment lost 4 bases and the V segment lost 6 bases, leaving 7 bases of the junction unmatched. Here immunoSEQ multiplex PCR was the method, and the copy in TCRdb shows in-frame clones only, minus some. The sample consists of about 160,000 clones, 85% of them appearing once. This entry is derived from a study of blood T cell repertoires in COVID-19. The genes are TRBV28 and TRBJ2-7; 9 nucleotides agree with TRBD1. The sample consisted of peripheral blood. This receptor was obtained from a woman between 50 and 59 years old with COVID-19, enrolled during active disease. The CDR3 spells CASRRQGVSYEQYF. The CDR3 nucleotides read TGTGCCAGCAGGCGACAGGGGGTGTCGTACGAGCAGTACTTC.